These 21 T cell receptor beta chains were sequenced from one sample in a study of T cell responses to AZD1222 COVID-19 vaccine. Generated by immunoSEQ multiplex PCR, the TCRdb table keeps only in-frame clones and is missing some. There are 54,000 or so clones in the sample; approximately 88% occur only once, and under 15% lies in the top ten. Sequenced material: peripheral blood, taken on day 0 of AZD1222 vaccination. Receptors were obtained from an adult in good health.

The CDR3 reads CASSRLDTQETQYF. CDR3 coding DNA: TGTGCCAGTAGCCGATTAGATACCCAAGAGACCCAGTACTTC. The chain employs TRBV19 and TRBJ2-5; D ambiguous. CDR1 and CDR2 from the germline V gene are LNHDA and SQIVND (reference sequence). Between the trimmed V and J ends, which lost 6 bases and 1 base, there was a span of 12 bases. CDR3 size: 14 residues.

The chain carries TRBV30 and TRBJ1-5; 9 bases agree with TRBD1. Germline V lookup: CDR1 GTSNPN, CDR2 SVGIG (reference sequence). The CDR3 spans 13 residues. The ends lost 8 bases at V and 4 bases at J; junction bases unmatched: 6. DNA of the CDR3: TGTGCCGCGGGACAGGGAGGGAATCAGCCCCAGCATTTT. As protein: CAAGQGGNQPQHF.

The chain recombines TRBV27 with TRBJ2-1; D uncertain. V was clipped by 6 bases and J by 12 bases, with 27 bases between them. CDR3 length equals 16 residues. Germline V gives CDR1 MNHEY, CDR2 SMNVEV (reference sequence). CDR3 DNA sequence: TGTGCCAGCAGCTTCGATCGTTTCTATTTTTCGAGTGGGCAGTTCTTC. Amino acid sequence: CASSFDRFYFSSGQFF.

The chain employs TRBV7-4 and TRBJ1-3, with D unresolved. The CDR3 is 18 residues long. Trimming left V 4 bases short and J 2 bases short, with 21 bases between. CDR1 and CDR2 from the germline V gene are SGHVT and SQSDAQ. The CDR3 protein is CASSSPRQELLPGNTIYF. The CDR3 bases are TGTGCCAGCAGCTCCCCAAGACAAGAACTACTTCCTGGAAACACCATATATTTT.

The chain employs TRBV9 and TRBJ2-2, with D possibly TRBD2 on 6 matching bases. Trimming pared 2 bases from V and 8 bases from J, leaving 13 bases between. Per germline, CDR1 SGDLS and CDR2 YYNGEE. CDR3 length equals 14 residues. The CDR3 is CASSVRLEEGELFF. The CDR3 nucleotides read TGTGCCAGCAGCGTTAGACTAGAAGAAGGGGAGCTGTTTTTT. The full variable domain, rest sourced from reference TRBV9 and TRBJ2-2, is DSGVTQTPKHLITATGQRVTLRCSPRSGDLSVYWYQQSLDQGLQFLIQYYNGEERAKGNILERFSAQQFPDLHSELNLSSLELGDSALYFCASSVRLEEGELFFGEGSRLTVL.

The V and J genes are TRBV30 and TRBJ1-1; 8 positions agree with TRBD1. The trim removed 2 bases at V and 5 bases at J, leaving 7 bases unmatched. The CDR3 has 14 amino acids. CDR1 is GTSNPN, CDR2 SVGIG, per germline (reference sequence). The CDR3 nucleotides are TGTGCCTGGAGTAAACAGGGGGTTGTTACTGAAGCTTTCTTT. This sequence encodes CAWSKQGVVTEAFF.

The chain couples TRBV19 to TRBJ2-5; 7 bases align to TRBD2. The CDR3 length is 16 residues. Germline trimming cut 1 base from V and 3 bases from J; bases unmatched to any gene: 8. Per the germline V gene, CDR1 is LNHDA and CDR2 is SQIVND (reference sequence). CDR3 nucleotides: TGTGCCAGTAGTATAGGGGGAGGGGCCTCCGAAGAGACCCAGTACTTC. Translation gives CASSIGGGASEETQYF.

The V and J genes are TRBV3-1 (or the pseudogene TRBV3-2) and TRBJ2-1, with no clear D. Germline loops: CDR1 LGHDT, CDR2 YNNKEL (reference sequence). Trimming took 4 bases from V and 0 from J, leaving 10 bases between them. There are 15 residues in the CDR3. This CDR3 reads CASSPADLSYNEQFF. In nucleotides, the CDR3 is TGTGCCAGCAGCCCGGCGGACCTCTCCTACAATGAGCAGTTCTTC.

V usage is TRBV18 and J usage is TRBJ1-2; D unclear. Trimming cost V 2 bases and J 2 bases, with 12 bases left between them. Germline CDR1 KGHSH, CDR2 LQKENI. The CDR3 runs 15 residues. Written as DNA, the CDR3 is TGTGCCAGCTCACCAGAGGTTCTGGGGAACTATGGCTACACCTTC. It codes for CASSPEVLGNYGYTF.

The chain employs TRBV27 and TRBJ2-5, with 8 bases matching TRBD2. The germline CDR1 and CDR2 sequences are MNHEY and SMNVEV (reference sequence). CDR3 length: 15 residues. Unmatched junction bases numbered 8, after V lost 6 bases and J lost 2 bases. The chain's CDR3 is CASRVRAGGQETQYF. CDR3 DNA: TGTGCCAGCAGGGTGCGTGCGGGAGGTCAAGAGACCCAGTACTTC.

The chain recombines TRBV29-1 with TRBJ2-7, with D possibly being TRBD2 (5 bases). CDR1 and CDR2 from the germline V gene are SQVTM and ANQGSEA. V lost 1 base and J lost 2, with 18 bases in between. This CDR3 contains 16 residues. CDR3 protein: CSVEAYTGNHAYEQYF. As DNA, the CDR3 is TGCAGCGTTGAAGCCTATACCGGGAACCACGCCTACGAGCAGTACTTC.

The J gene is TRBJ2-2, the V gene TRBV19; D call uncertain. This CDR3 contains 14 residues. CDR1 is LNHDA and CDR2 is SQIVND in the germline V gene (reference sequence). Trimming pared 1 base from V and 5 bases from J, leaving 8 bases between. Written as DNA, the CDR3 is TGTGCCAGTAGTATAGGTGCGCAGACCGGGGAGCTGTTTTTT. This gives the protein CASSIGAQTGELFF.

This clone has a single count. J is TRBJ2-5 and V is TRBV7-2; TRBD2 matches at 7 bases. The length of the CDR3 is 14 residues. CDR1 and CDR2 (germline): SGHTA, FQGNSA. J gave up 1 base and V 3 bases, and 2 bases lay outside the gene matches. CDR3 nucleotides: TGTGCCAGCAGCTTTGGCGGGGGCCAAGAGACCCAGTACTTC. Protein sequence: CASSFGGGQETQYF.

This chain uses TRBV18 with TRBJ1-2; a possible D gene is TRBD1 (6 bases). The ends were cut back, 2 bases at V and 1 base at J, with 11 bases in the middle. CDR1 KGHSH and CDR2 LQKENI come from the germline V gene. CDR3 length: 15 residues. CDR3 nucleotide sequence: TGTGCCAGCTCACCAGCAACAGGGAATAACTATGGCTACACCTTC. It codes for CASSPATGNNYGYTF.

The CDR3 nucleotides read TGTGCCAGCAGCCCTGACCGTATGCTCCAAGAGACCCAGTACTTC. It codes for CASSPDRMLQETQYF. The chain carries TRBV9 and TRBJ2-5; no reliable D call. This CDR3 is 15 amino acids long. Germline CDR1 is SGDLS and CDR2 is YYNGEE. V lost 4 bases to trimming and J lost 1 base, with 14 bases between them.

CDR3 sequence: CASSQPRRTSSYNEQFF. The CDR3 DNA reads TGCGCCAGCAGCCAACCCCGGCGAACTTCCTCCTACAATGAGCAGTTCTTC. The chain combines TRBV4-1 with TRBJ2-1; no reliable D call. The CDR3 covers 17 residues. Germline lookup yields CDR1 MGHRA and CDR2 YSYEKL. The germline V and J ends were trimmed by 2 bases and 0 bases, with 14 bases remaining between them.

The genes are TRBV5-4 and TRBJ2-7; 7 bases map to TRBD2. V shed 1 base, J shed 2 bases, and the junction held 3 bases outside the gene matches. The CDR3 contains 14 residues. The germline V gene encodes CDR1 SGHNT and CDR2 YYREEE (reference sequence). CDR3 in amino acids: CASSLQRGTYEQYF. CDR3 bases: TGTGCCAGCAGCTTGCAGCGGGGAACCTACGAGCAGTACTTC.

This clone occurred once. The chain carries TRBV4-1 and TRBJ1-2, with 9 bases that match TRBD1. Germline CDR1 MGHRA, CDR2 YSYEKL. J lost 4 bases, V lost 4 bases, and 13 bases had no gene match. The CDR3 has 17 residues. The CDR3 spells CASSPEPGQGSLYGYTF. For the CDR3, the DNA is TGCGCCAGCAGCCCAGAACCGGGACAGGGCTCCCTCTATGGCTACACCTTC.

The rearrangement links TRBV7-9 to TRBJ2-1, with no clear D. The V gene lost 2 bases and the J gene lost 8 bases, with 7 bases spanning the gap. CDR1 and CDR2 from the germline V gene are SEHNR and FQNEAQ (reference sequence). There are 12 residues in the CDR3. The CDR3 here is CASSLSVDEQFF. CDR3 bases: TGTGCCAGCAGCTTATCAGTGGATGAGCAGTTCTTC. Together with reference TRBV7-9 and TRBJ2-1, the CDR3 gives the full variable domain: DTGVSQNPRHKITKRGQNVTFRCDPISEHNRLYWYRQTLGQGPEFLTYFQNEAQLEKSRLLSDRFSAERPKGSFSTLEIQRTEQGDSAMYLCASSLSVDEQFFGPGTRLTVL.

In this sample, this clone turned up once. DNA of the CDR3: TGTGCCAGCAGCCAAGAGACTGAGTTGCGGAGAGAGACCCAGTACTTC. The encoded protein is CASSQETELRRETQYF. The chain uses TRBV4-2 and TRBJ2-5; no clear D. The germline V gene encodes CDR1 LGHNA and CDR2 YNFKEQ. This CDR3 is built from 16 residues. The V gene lost 0 bases and the J gene lost 4 bases, with 15 bases spanning the gap.

The V and J genes are TRBV19 and TRBJ1-1; D is undetermined. V was pared by 7 bases and J by 3 bases, with 18 bases between. Germline values: CDR1 LNHDA, CDR2 SQIVND (reference sequence). The CDR3 runs 15 residues. CDR3 loop: CASTHGQRSYTEAFF. The CDR3, as DNA: TGTGCCAGTACCCACGGTCAACGCTCATACACTGAAGCTTTCTTT.